The sequence of this TCR beta chain was determined in a study of blood T cell repertoires in COVID-19. In the study overall: Samples of COVID-19 (acute and convalescent) were obtained from the United States, Italy and Spain. T cells, B-cell-depleted T cells, or PBMCs provided the cDNA or gDNA that served as material.

In the authors' methods: Nucleated cell number was recorded as an estimate derived from reference gene primer amplification. Clones were sequenced by immunoSEQ multiplex PCR, and TCRdb holds only the in-frame ones, with some missing. The DNA gave D and trimming, while V, J and clone size come from that table. The sample contains 55,000 to 80,000 clones, about 81% of which appear only once. CDR3 length equals 15 residues. Trimming removed 3 bases at V and 1 base at J, with 13 bases between. CDR1 and CDR2 (germline): SGHNT, YYREEE (reference sequence). Sequencing was carried out using peripheral blood. The V and J genes are TRBV5-4 and TRBJ1-1; D is possibly TRBD1 (6 bases). The sequence came from a human donor in a cohort sampled during active COVID-19. In DNA, the CDR3 is TGTGCCAGCAGCTACGACCAGGGGTGGAACACTGAAGCTTTCTTT. This sequence encodes CASSYDQGWNTEAFF.